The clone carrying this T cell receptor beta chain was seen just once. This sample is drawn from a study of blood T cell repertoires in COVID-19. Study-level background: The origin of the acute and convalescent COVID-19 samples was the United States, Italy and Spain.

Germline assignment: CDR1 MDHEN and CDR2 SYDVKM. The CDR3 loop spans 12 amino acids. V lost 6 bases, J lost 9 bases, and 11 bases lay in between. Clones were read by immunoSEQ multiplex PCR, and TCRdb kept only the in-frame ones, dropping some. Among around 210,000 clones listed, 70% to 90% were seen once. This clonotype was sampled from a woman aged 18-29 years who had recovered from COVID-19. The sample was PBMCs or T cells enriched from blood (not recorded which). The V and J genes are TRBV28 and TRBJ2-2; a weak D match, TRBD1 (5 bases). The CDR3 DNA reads TGTGCCAGCAGCCCGGACATATGGGAGCTGTTTTTT. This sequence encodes CASSPDIWELFF.